A selection of T cell receptor beta chains follows, all from one sample in a study of blood T cell repertoires in COVID-19. The data were produced by immunoSEQ multiplex PCR, yet TCRdb's version contains in-frame clones alone and is incomplete. Among under 300,000 clones, roughly 90% were seen once, and the ten largest hold 1%. Sequencing input: PBMCs or T cells enriched from blood (not recorded which). These receptors came from a woman in her thirties who had recovered from COVID-19. The CDR3 runs from the conserved cysteine through the conserved F or W. The D gene is left open where the match is weak. Size is omitted from some rows. Given values are once, few, many or a class for expanded clones.

D: TRBD1; size: NA; V: TRBV24-1; J: TRBJ1-5; CDR3: CATSDRTGGYGQPQHF; DNA: TGTGCCACCAGTGATCGAACAGGGGGCTACGGTCAGCCCCAGCATTTT
D: TRBD1; size: NA; V: TRBV24-1; J: TRBJ2-3; CDR3: CATSETGASSTDTQYF; DNA: TGTGCCACCAGCGAAACAGGGGCATCTAGCACAGATACGCAGTATTTT
D: TRBD2; size: once; V: TRBV11-2; J: TRBJ2-3; CDR3: CASSLNGGGTDTQYF; DNA: TGTGCCAGCAGCCTAAACGGGGGGGGTACAGATACGCAGTATTTT
D: TRBD2; size: NA; V: TRBV5-5; J: TRBJ2-2; CDR3: CASSLVVAGITGELFF; DNA: TGTGCCAGCAGCTTAGTGGTAGCGGGGATCACCGGGGAGCTGTTTTTT
D: NA; size: NA; V: TRBV30; J: TRBJ1-1; CDR3: CAWSKREEAFF; DNA: TGTGCCTGGAGTAAGAGGGAGGAAGCTTTCTTT
D: TRBD1; size: NA; V: TRBV6-5; J: TRBJ1-3; CDR3: CASRTTGLWDTIYF; DNA: TGTGCCAGCAGGACGACAGGGCTCTGGGACACCATATATTTT
D: NA; size: NA; V: TRBV6-9; J: TRBJ1-4; CDR3: CARNQTDEKLFF; DNA: TGTGCCAGGAATCAGACTGATGAAAAACTGTTTTTT
D: NA; size: NA; V: TRBV5-6; J: TRBJ2-7; CDR3: CASSLFPGVPYEQYF; DNA: TGTGCCAGCAGCTTGTTCCCGGGGGTCCCCTACGAGCAGTACTTC
D: NA; size: NA; V: TRBV19; J: TRBJ2-1; CDR3: CASSIDGGRYNEQFF; DNA: TGTGCCAGTAGTATAGACGGAGGGCGGTACAATGAGCAGTTCTTC
D: TRBD1; size: NA; V: TRBV27; J: TRBJ2-1; CDR3: CASSSRTGPYNEQFF; DNA: TGTGCCAGCAGTTCCAGGACAGGACCCTACAATGAGCAGTTCTTC
D: NA; size: NA; V: TRBV7-2; J: TRBJ1-5; CDR3: CASSLDRGNQPQHF; DNA: TGTGCCAGCAGCTTAGACAGGGGCAATCAGCCCCAGCATTTT
D: NA; size: NA; V: TRBV7-3; J: TRBJ2-3; CDR3: CASSSGQPSTDTQYF; DNA: TGTGCCAGCAGCTCCGGACAGCCCAGCACAGATACGCAGTATTTT
D: NA; size: once; V: TRBV12-3/TRBV12-4; J: TRBJ1-2; CDR3: CASSLQDNYGYTF; DNA: TGTGCCAGCAGTCTACAGGATAACTATGGCTACACCTTC
D: NA; size: NA; V: TRBV6-5; J: TRBJ2-5; CDR3: CASNVPGVSETQYF; DNA: TGTGCCAGCAATGTTCCGGGGGTCTCGGAGACCCAGTACTTC
D: TRBD2; size: NA; V: TRBV7-2; J: TRBJ2-1; CDR3: CASSSSSGGRNEQFF; DNA: TGTGCCAGCAGCTCCTCTAGCGGGGGGCGAAATGAGCAGTTCTTC
D: TRBD2; size: NA; V: TRBV7-9; J: TRBJ2-1; CDR3: CASSLIAVSSGGGNEQFF; DNA: TGTGCCAGCAGCTTAATCGCCGTCTCTAGCGGGGGGGGTAATGAGCAGTTCTTC
D: NA; size: NA; V: TRBV5-4; J: TRBJ1-1; CDR3: CASSPLRNTEAFF; DNA: TGTGCCAGCAGCCCCTTGAGGAACACTGAAGCTTTCTTT
D: NA; size: NA; V: TRBV30; J: TRBJ2-3; CDR3: CAFEGDYTDTQYF; DNA: TGTGCCTTCGAGGGGGACTATACAGATACGCAGTATTTT
D: NA; size: once; V: TRBV27; J: TRBJ1-4; CDR3: CASSYSGATNEKLFF; DNA: TGTGCCAGCAGTTACTCGGGAGCAACTAATGAAAAACTGTTTTTT
D: NA; size: NA; V: TRBV4-1; J: TRBJ2-5; CDR3: CASSQDVQPSQMTQYF; DNA: TGCGCCAGCAGCCAAGATGTACAGCCATCACAAATGACCCAGTACTTC
D: NA; size: NA; V: TRBV7-3; J: TRBJ2-3; CDR3: CASSVTPTGRGTDTQYF; DNA: TGTGCCAGCAGCGTAACGCCGACTGGTCGGGGCACAGATACGCAGTATTTT
D: TRBD1; size: NA; V: TRBV7-9; J: TRBJ1-2; CDR3: CASSPRDRGDNYGYTF; DNA: TGTGCCAGCAGCCCGAGGGACAGGGGAGACAACTATGGCTACACCTTC
D: NA; size: few; V: TRBV5-1; J: TRBJ2-1; CDR3: CASSLVDPHEDEQFF; DNA: TGCGCCAGCAGCTTGGTTGACCCTCACGAGGATGAGCAGTTCTTC
D: NA; size: NA; V: TRBV28; J: TRBJ1-4; CDR3: CASRRSPSATNEKLFF; DNA: TGTGCCAGCAGACGCTCTCCCAGCGCAACTAATGAAAAACTGTTTTTT
D: NA; size: NA; V: TRBV6-5; J: TRBJ2-7; CDR3: CASSYSSLRAYEQYF; DNA: TGTGCCAGCAGTTACTCGAGCCTCCGAGCCTACGAGCAGTACTTC
D: TRBD1; size: NA; V: TRBV5-1; J: TRBJ2-6; CDR3: CASSLFIGTGLSGANVLTF; DNA: TGCGCCAGCAGCTTATTCATTGGGACAGGGCTCTCTGGGGCCAACGTCCTGACTTTC
D: NA; size: NA; V: TRBV27; J: TRBJ2-2; CDR3: CASSYSGAGELFF; DNA: TGTGCCAGCAGTTACTCCGGAGCCGGGGAGCTGTTTTTT
D: TRBD2; size: once; V: TRBV11-2; J: TRBJ2-1; CDR3: CASSQGGGRPPNEQFF; DNA: TGTGCCAGCAGCCAGGGTGGCGGGAGGCCCCCCAATGAGCAGTTCTTC
D: NA; size: NA; V: TRBV12-3/TRBV12-4; J: TRBJ2-1; CDR3: CASSSLYNEQFF; DNA: TGTGCCAGCAGTTCCTTATACAATGAGCAGTTCTTC
D: TRBD2; size: NA; V: TRBV11-2; J: TRBJ2-1; CDR3: CASSSGLAGDVLYNEQFF; DNA: TGTGCCAGCAGCTCCGGACTAGCGGGAGACGTTCTGTACAATGAGCAGTTCTTC
D: NA; size: NA; V: TRBV28; J: TRBJ1-2; CDR3: CASRRGGWNGYTF; DNA: TGTGCCAGCAGAAGAGGGGGATGGAATGGCTACACCTTC
D: NA; size: NA; V: TRBV4-1; J: TRBJ2-7; CDR3: CASSQTRDTPYEQYF; DNA: TGCGCCAGCAGCCAAACCCGGGACACCCCCTACGAGCAGTACTTC
D: NA; size: NA; V: TRBV5-4; J: TRBJ2-5; CDR3: CASSTRDSPQETQYF; DNA: TGTGCCAGCAGCACCCGGGACTCGCCGCAAGAGACCCAGTACTTC
D: NA; size: NA; V: TRBV9; J: TRBJ2-3; CDR3: CASSVDGSSTDTQYF; DNA: TGTGCCAGCAGCGTAGACGGGAGTAGCACAGATACGCAGTATTTT
D: TRBD1; size: NA; V: TRBV6-4; J: TRBJ1-1; CDR3: CASRRDRGTEAFF; DNA: TGTGCCAGCAGGAGGGACAGGGGAACTGAAGCTTTCTTT
D: TRBD1; size: few; V: TRBV6-5; J: TRBJ1-6; CDR3: CASSRGQGNSPLHF; DNA: TGTGCCAGCAGCCGGGGACAGGGCAATTCACCCCTCCACTTT
D: NA; size: NA; V: TRBV28; J: TRBJ2-1; CDR3: CASKTAALMYNEQFF; DNA: TGTGCCAGCAAAACAGCGGCACTAATGTACAATGAGCAGTTCTTC
D: TRBD1; size: NA; V: TRBV5-3; J: TRBJ2-5; CDR3: CARSPRLGTEQETQYF; DNA: TGTGCCAGAAGCCCCCGACTCGGGACAGAACAAGAGACCCAGTACTTC
D: TRBD2; size: NA; V: TRBV9; J: TRBJ2-5; CDR3: CASSPRGASGAQETQYF; DNA: TGTGCCAGCAGCCCCCGAGGCGCTAGCGGGGCCCAAGAGACCCAGTACTTC
D: NA; size: once; V: TRBV6-5; J: TRBJ1-1; CDR3: CASSRQGRSIEAFF; DNA: TGTGCCAGCTCTCGGCAGGGGCGGTCCATCGAAGCTTTCTTT
D: TRBD1; size: NA; V: TRBV2; J: TRBJ2-5; CDR3: CASSVDRGETQYF; DNA: TGTGCCAGCAGTGTAGACAGGGGTGAGACCCAGTACTTC
D: NA; size: NA; V: TRBV27; J: TRBJ1-2; CDR3: CASSLWGGGGYTF; DNA: TGTGCCAGCAGTTTATGGGGCGGGGGCGGCTACACCTTC
D: TRBD1; size: NA; V: TRBV6-2/TRBV6-3; J: TRBJ1-1; CDR3: CASTPGQGNTEAFF; DNA: TGTGCCAGCACCCCCGGACAGGGGAACACTGAAGCTTTCTTT
D: TRBD1; size: NA; V: TRBV7-2; J: TRBJ1-5; CDR3: CASSLNPLTGGINQPQHF; DNA: TGTGCCAGCAGCTTAAACCCCCTGACAGGGGGTATCAATCAGCCCCAGCATTTT
D: TRBD1; size: NA; V: TRBV15; J: TRBJ1-4; CDR3: CATAWGQALRNEKLFF; DNA: TGTGCCACCGCGTGGGGACAGGCCTTAAGAAATGAAAAACTGTTTTTT
D: TRBD2; size: NA; V: TRBV5-1; J: TRBJ2-7; CDR3: CASSYGLAGDREQYF; DNA: TGCGCCAGCAGCTACGGACTAGCGGGAGATCGGGAGCAGTACTTC
D: NA; size: NA; V: TRBV18; J: TRBJ1-1; CDR3: CASSPLLNTEAFF; DNA: TGTGCCAGCTCACCCCTCCTGAACACTGAAGCTTTCTTT
D: NA; size: NA; V: TRBV7-9; J: TRBJ1-2; CDR3: CASSLAQTGSFDGYTF; DNA: TGTGCCAGCAGCTTAGCGCAGACAGGTAGTTTCGATGGCTACACCTTC
D: NA; size: NA; V: TRBV7-9; J: TRBJ1-2; CDR3: CASSFAGSSYGYTF; DNA: TGTGCCAGCAGCTTTGCGGGCAGCTCCTATGGCTACACCTTC
D: NA; size: once; V: TRBV5-5; J: TRBJ1-6; CDR3: CASSSQRESSSTLHF; DNA: TGTGCCAGCAGCTCCCAACGGGAGTCTTCATCGACCCTCCACTTT